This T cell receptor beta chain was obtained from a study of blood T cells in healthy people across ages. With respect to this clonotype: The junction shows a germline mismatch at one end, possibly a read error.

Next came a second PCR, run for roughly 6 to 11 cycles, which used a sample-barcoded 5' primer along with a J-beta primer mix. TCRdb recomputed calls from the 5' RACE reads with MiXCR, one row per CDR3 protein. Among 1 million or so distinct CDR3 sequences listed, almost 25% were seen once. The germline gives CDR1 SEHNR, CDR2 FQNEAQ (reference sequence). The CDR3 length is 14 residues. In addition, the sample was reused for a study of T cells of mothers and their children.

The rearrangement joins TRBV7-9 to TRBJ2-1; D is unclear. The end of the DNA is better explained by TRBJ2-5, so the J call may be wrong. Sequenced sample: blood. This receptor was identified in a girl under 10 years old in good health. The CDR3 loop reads CAGSFEALAETQYF. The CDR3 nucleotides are TGTGCCGGCAGCTTTGAGGCTTTGGCAGAGACCCAGTACTTC.